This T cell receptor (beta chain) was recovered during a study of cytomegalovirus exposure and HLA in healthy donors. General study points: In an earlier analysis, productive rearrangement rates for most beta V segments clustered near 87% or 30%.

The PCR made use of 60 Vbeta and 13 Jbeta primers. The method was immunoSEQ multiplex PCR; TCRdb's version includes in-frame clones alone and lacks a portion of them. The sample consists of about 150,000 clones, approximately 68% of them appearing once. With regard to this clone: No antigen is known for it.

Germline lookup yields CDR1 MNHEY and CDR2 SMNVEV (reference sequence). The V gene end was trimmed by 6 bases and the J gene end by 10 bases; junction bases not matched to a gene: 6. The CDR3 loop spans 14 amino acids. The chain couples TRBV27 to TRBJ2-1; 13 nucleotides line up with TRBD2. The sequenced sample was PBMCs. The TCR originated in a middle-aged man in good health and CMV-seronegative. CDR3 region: CASRGLAGPGEQFF. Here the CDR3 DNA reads TGTGCCAGCAGGGGACTAGCGGGGCCGGGGGAGCAGTTCTTC.